This T cell receptor beta chain is drawn from a study of vaccination effects on CD4 cells after COVID-19. General observations from the study: Pronounced clonal contraction occurred in clones induced by infection and by vaccine late after vaccination.

Data came from immunoSEQ multiplex PCR; TCRdb stores just in-frame clones and leaves some out. The sample yields tens of thousands of clones, roughly 76% seen once. A note on this clone: Its antigen remains unknown.

Peptide-pool stimulation followed by sequencing identified expanded antigen-specific CD4+ clonotypes in the ViraFEST assay. Culture proceeded for roughly ten days, and CD4+ T cells were then isolated. Half of the medium was exchanged for IL-2 medium on both days 3 and 7. This material consisted of CD4+ T cells from PBMCs cultured with HCoV-229E spike peptides, taken before COVID-19 vaccination. The receptor was isolated from a human donor who received a COVID-19 vaccine.

CDR3 residues: CASSLEGGGKNIQYF. Here the CDR3 DNA reads TGTGCCAGCAGCTTAGAGGGAGGGGGAAAAAACATTCAGTACTTC. The chain recombines TRBV7-9 with TRBJ2-4; D perhaps matches TRBD2 (7 bases). V was trimmed by 1 base and J by 4 bases, leaving 11 bases between them. Germline V CDR1 and CDR2: SEHNR, FQNEAQ (reference sequence). The CDR3 runs to 15 residues.